These 27 T cell receptor beta chains originate from one sample sequenced in a study of radiation and T cells in renal cell carcinoma. This sample's time point: blood 2 weeks post-SBRT. As to treatment: 15 Gy SBRT to primary tumor, nephrectomy 4 weeks later. Sequencing was performed with immunoSEQ multiplex PCR; in TCRdb, only in-frame clones are kept and a portion is missing. The repertoire includes around 70,000 clones, 82% of them detected once, and roughly 6% sits in the top ten. The sequencing used blood, collected from a patient whose treatment included radiotherapy and nephrectomy. Receptors were obtained from a man aged 55 to 69 with renal cell carcinoma.

The CDR3 sequence is CASSKFRGGEQFF. The CDR3 coding sequence is TGTGCCAGCAGCAAATTCAGGGGTGGGGAGCAGTTCTTC. The chain combines TRBV7-2 with TRBJ2-1, with D perhaps matching TRBD1 (6 bases). Germline CDR1 and CDR2: SGHTA and FQGNSA. The CDR3 is 13 amino acids. The ends were cut back, 5 bases at V and 10 bases at J, with 15 bases in the middle.

The chain employs TRBV7-8 and TRBJ2-1; 10 bases match TRBD2. The germline CDR1 and CDR2 sequences are SGHVS and FQNEAQ. The V gene end was trimmed by 8 bases and the J gene end by 5 bases; junction bases not matched to a gene: 15. The CDR3 extends over 17 amino acids. The CDR3 coding sequence is TGTGCCAGCCGTTCGTGGGGGCTAGCGGGAGCAAACAATGAGCAGTTCTTC. It codes for CASRSWGLAGANNEQFF. The whole variable domain, filled in from reference TRBV7-8 and TRBJ2-1, reads GAGVSQSPRYKVAKRGQDVALRCDPISGHVSLFWYQQALGQGPEFLTYFQNEAQLDKSGLPSDRFFAERPEGSVSTLKIQRTQQEDSAVYLCASRSWGLAGANNEQFFGPGTRLTVL.

This chain connects TRBV5-1 to TRBJ2-3; 9 positions agree with TRBD2. Germline V gene sequence: CDR1 SGHRS, CDR2 YFSETQ. J lost 8 bases, V lost 4 bases, and 14 bases had no gene match. The CDR3 has 16 amino acids. CDR3: CASSPAGGRASATQYF. For the CDR3, the DNA is TGCGCCAGCAGCCCGGCAGGCGGGAGGGCCTCGGCTACGCAGTATTTT.

The chain uses TRBV29-1 and TRBJ2-5; D may be TRBD2 (5 bases). With 4 bases removed from V and 2 bases from J, the gap between germline ends came to 5 bases. The length of the CDR3 is 11 residues. Germline V gives CDR1 SQVTM, CDR2 ANQGSEA. Here the CDR3 DNA reads TGCAGCGTTGCGGGGCAAGAGACCCAGTACTTC. It specifies CSVAGQETQYF.

The V and J genes are TRBV29-1 and TRBJ2-5; D could derive from TRBD1 or TRBD2 (5 bases each). Germline CDR1 reads SQVTM; CDR2 reads ANQGSEA. V was pared by 2 bases and J by 5 bases, with 21 bases between. CDR3 length: 16 amino acids. The CDR3 nucleotides are TGCAGCGTTGAAAGGCCGGTAGGGACGAGTATGGAGACCCAGTACTTC. As protein: CSVERPVGTSMETQYF.

There are a few counts of this clone. This chain joins TRBV27 and TRBJ2-1; 8 bases line up with TRBD2. This CDR3 is built from 15 residues. V shed 5 bases and J 0 bases; nucleotides not matched to a gene: 3. The germline CDR1 and CDR2 sequences are MNHEY and SMNVEV (reference sequence). The CDR3 coding sequence is TGTGCCAGCAGTCTAGCGGGTGTCTCCTACAATGAGCAGTTCTTC. This encodes CASSLAGVSYNEQFF.

This chain connects TRBV10-2 to TRBJ2-7; 8 positions match TRBD2. The CDR3 is 15 residues long. CDR1 WSHSY and CDR2 SAAADI come from the germline V gene. J was trimmed by 3 bases and V by 0 bases; bases with no gene match: 4. CDR3 nucleotides: TGCGCCAGCAGTGAGTCGGCTAGCGGGTACTACGAGCAGTACTTC. Protein: CASSESASGYYEQYF.

The chain links TRBV5-1 to TRBJ2-2; 8 bases are shared with TRBD2. Germline-derived CDR1 and CDR2 are SGHRS and YFSETQ. The CDR3 has 17 residues. Trimming removed 0 bases from V and 6 bases from J; junction bases left unmatched: 10. Written as DNA, the CDR3 is TGCGCCAGCAGCTTGGTAGCAGCGGGAGAAGAGGCCGGGGAGCTGTTTTTT. As protein: CASSLVAAGEEAGELFF.

This chain uses TRBV6-6 with TRBJ2-7, with TRBD1 as a possible D gene (6 bases). V gave up 2 bases and J gave up 4 bases, with 12 bases separating them. The CDR3 runs to 14 residues. Germline V CDR1 and CDR2: MNHNY, SVGAGI (reference sequence). CDR3 region: CASSYATGKYEQYF. The CDR3 DNA reads as TGTGCCAGCAGTTACGCCACAGGGAAGTACGAGCAGTACTTC.

The chain joins TRBV19 to TRBJ2-3; D unresolved. This CDR3 region has 13 residues. Trimming shortened V by 5 bases and J by 1 base, and 7 bases separated the two germline ends. Germline V gives CDR1 LNHDA, CDR2 SQIVND (reference sequence). CDR3 residues: CASSQGGTDTQYF. CDR3 bases: TGTGCCAGTAGTCAAGGAGGCACAGATACGCAGTATTTT.

The gene calls are TRBV28 and TRBJ2-1; no firm D call. From germline, CDR1 is MDHEN and CDR2 SYDVKM. The CDR3 spans 12 residues. Trimming left V 6 bases short and J 13 bases short, with 16 bases between. The CDR3 nucleotides read TGTGCCAGCAGCGTACTACCAATGGAACAGTTCTTC. This translates into CASSVLPMEQFF.

CDR3 bases: TGTGCCAGCAGCAATGGGTTGGAGGGCGGGTTGACAGGGGTGCAGACTGAAGCTTTCTTT. Its translation is CASSNGLEGGLTGVQTEAFF. The gene calls are TRBV21-1 and TRBJ1-1; the table's D gene call, TRBD1, was not cross checked with the DNA. TRBV21-1 has pseudogene status. This CDR3 is built from 20 residues.

This rearrangement joins TRBV7-2 to TRBJ1-5; TRBD1 might be the D (6 bases). The CDR3 runs to 16 residues. V was pared by 5 bases and J by 3 bases, with 17 bases between. Germline CDR1 SGHTA, CDR2 FQGNSA. In DNA, the CDR3 is TGTGCCAGCAGCGCGACAGGCTCTCGGAACAATCAGCCCCAGCATTTT. Its translation is CASSATGSRNNQPQHF.

V is TRBV6-1 and J is TRBJ2-3, with TRBD2 as a possible D gene (6 bases). Trimming removed 6 bases from V and 6 bases from J, with 19 bases in between. The CDR3 covers 15 residues. CDR1 and CDR2 (germline): MNHNS, SASEGT. The CDR3 spells CASSATGLLMDTQYF. The CDR3 bases are TGTGCCAGCAGCGCGACGGGACTGTTAATGGATACGCAGTATTTT.

CDR3 residues: CASSFRWQGAYEQYF. As DNA, the CDR3 is TGTGCCAGCAGCTTTCGGTGGCAGGGGGCCTACGAGCAGTACTTC. The chain combines TRBV6-1 with TRBJ2-7, with 7 bases that match TRBD1. V lost 6 bases, J lost 2 bases, and 10 bases stayed unmatched. Germline V CDR1 and CDR2: MNHNS, SASEGT. This CDR3 region has 15 residues.

The genes are TRBV7-2 and TRBJ2-1, with TRBD2 as a possible D gene (5 bases). The CDR3 totals 13 residues. Trimming stripped 2 bases from V and 10 bases from J, with 12 bases between. Germline V lookup: CDR1 SGHTA, CDR2 FQGNSA. The CDR3 DNA follows: TGTGCCAGCAGCTTATCGGCTAGCCGGGAGCAGTTCTTC. Its translation is CASSLSASREQFF.

The rearrangement joins TRBV28 to TRBJ2-7; D unclear. The germline CDR1 and CDR2 sequences are MDHEN and SYDVKM. The V and J ends lost 1 base and 5 bases respectively, with 0 bases between them. The CDR3 is made up of 10 amino acids. The CDR3 coding sequence is TGTGCCAGCAGTTTATACGAGCAGTACTTC. It yields the protein CASSLYEQYF.

The gene calls are TRBV28 and TRBJ2-7, with 8 bases lining up with TRBD1. This CDR3 is 13 amino acids long. The germline CDR1 and CDR2 sequences are MDHEN and SYDVKM. J lost 4 bases, V lost 6 bases, and 5 bases had no gene match. CDR3 DNA sequence: TGTGCCAGCAGGGCAGGGGGCTGGTACGAGCAGTACTTC. This sequence encodes CASRAGGWYEQYF.

V gene TRBV7-3 combines with J gene TRBJ2-3; D is perhaps TRBD2 (6 bases). Germline V lookup: CDR1 SGHTA, CDR2 FQGTGA. V was cut by 5 bases and J by 2 bases, with 26 bases left in between. The CDR3 spans 19 residues. In DNA form, the CDR3 reads TGTGCCAGCAGCCCCTTTTCCACTAATCGGGAGAAACTCACAGATACGCAGTATTTT. Translation gives CASSPFSTNREKLTDTQYF.

The rearrangement uses TRBV15 and TRBJ1-5; possible D gene TRBD1, 5 bases. The CDR3 spans 16 residues. CDR1 LNHNV and CDR2 YYDKDF come from the germline V gene (reference sequence). V was pared by 1 base and J by 3 bases, with 13 bases between. The CDR3 nucleotides are TGTGCCACCAGCAGAGTATTTGACAGCCCCAATCAGCCCCAGCATTTT. Residues: CATSRVFDSPNQPQHF. Full variable domain (rest looked up from reference TRBV15 and TRBJ1-5): DAMVIQNPRYQVTQFGKPVTLSCSQTLNHNVMYWYQQKSSQAPKLLFHYYDKDFNNEADTPDNFQSRRPNTSFCFLDIRSPGLGDTAMYLCATSRVFDSPNQPQHFGDGTRLSIL.

The chain carries TRBV2 and TRBJ2-1, with 7 bases lining up with TRBD2. The CDR3 sequence is 14 residues long. Germline V gene lookup returns CDR1 SNHLY and CDR2 FYNNEI. The junction had 2 bases not matched to a gene; V was cut back by 6 bases and J by 0 bases. The CDR3 sequence is CASSLADSYNEQFF. The CDR3 DNA reads TGTGCCAGCAGCCTAGCGGACTCCTACAATGAGCAGTTCTTC.

A note on this clone: The junction and the germline gene differ at one end; a read error may be behind it. This chain joins TRBV7-9 and TRBJ2-7, with D perhaps TRBD2 (5 bases). The CDR3 is 12 residues long. Germline-derived CDR1 and CDR2 are SEHNR and FQNEAQ (reference sequence). CDR3 sequence: CASSLAFYEQYF. The CDR3 coding sequence is TGTGCCAGCAGCCTAGCTTTCTACGAGCAGTACTTC.

This chain joins TRBV9 and TRBJ2-1; 7 bases are a match to TRBD2. Germline values: CDR1 SGDLS, CDR2 YYNGEE. The length of the CDR3 is 16 residues. V was clipped by 0 bases and J by 7 bases; unmatched bases: 10. Here the CDR3 reads CASSVVLREGKNEQFF. The CDR3 nucleotides read TGTGCCAGCAGCGTAGTCCTGAGGGAGGGCAAAAATGAGCAGTTCTTC.

The sample holds one count of this clone. The rearrangement joins TRBV28 to TRBJ2-7, with D maybe TRBD1 (5 bases). V was shortened by 6 bases and J by 3 bases, with 12 bases between the two germline ends. The CDR3 extends over 13 amino acids. Germline V gene sequence: CDR1 MDHEN, CDR2 SYDVKM. The CDR3 loop is CASSPRQYYEQYF. The CDR3 nucleotides are TGTGCCAGCAGCCCTAGACAGTACTACGAGCAGTACTTC.

The chain couples TRBV19 to TRBJ2-1; tentatively, D is TRBD1 (5 bases). The V gene's germline CDR1 is LNHDA and CDR2 SQIVND (reference sequence). V lost 3 bases, J lost 4 bases, and 13 bases lay in between. The CDR3 sequence is 15 residues long. CDR3 bases: TGTGCCAGTAGTATCCCTCAAACAGGATACAATGAGCAGTTCTTC. As protein: CASSIPQTGYNEQFF.

The genes are TRBV15 and TRBJ2-7, with D maybe TRBD1 (5 bases). The CDR3 covers 12 residues. Germline CDR1 LNHNV, CDR2 YYDKDF (reference sequence). The germline V and J ends were trimmed by 5 bases and 1 base, with 6 bases remaining between them. The CDR3, as DNA: TGTGCCACCAGCCGACAGTCCTACGAGCAGTACTTC. Amino acid sequence: CATSRQSYEQYF.

The CDR3, as DNA: TGTGCCAGTAGCGGACTAGCGGACGAGCAGTACTTC. This sequence encodes CASSGLADEQYF. V gene TRBV19 combines with J gene TRBJ2-7, with TRBD2 identical over 10 bases. The CDR3 sequence is 12 residues long. V shed 6 bases and J 5 bases; nucleotides not matched to a gene: 1. From germline, CDR1 is LNHDA and CDR2 SQIVND (reference sequence).